Included here is one T cell receptor (beta chain) sequence, with context. Its specificity is unknown. Quantitative molecular-barcoded 5'-RACE generated the TCR beta libraries. TCRdb reanalysed the 5' RACE reads using MiXCR and keeps one entry per CDR3 protein. The table lists about 390,000 distinct CDR3 sequences, 20% to 25% of them singletons. The J segment lost 5 bases and the V segment lost 3 bases, leaving 5 bases of the junction unmatched. This CDR3 has 14 amino acids. Germline CDR1 is SEHNR and CDR2 is FQNEAQ (reference sequence). The data are from a study of CD8 T cells in ankylosing spondylitis. Whole-study findings and limits: For ankylosing spondylitis blood, a TCR beta motif of under ten highly homologous variants appeared characteristic. Clones linked to disease, bearing a CD8+ phenotype, were relatively rare in peripheral blood. Reportedly, disease-linked clones are significantly enriched in ankylosing spondylitis patients' matched synovial fluid.

J is TRBJ2-5 and V is TRBV7-9; 8 bases align to TRBD1. The clonotype originates from a male donor with ankylosing spondylitis. The sequenced sample consisted of blood, either unsorted or a sorted T cell fraction (not recorded which). The DNA of the CDR3 is TGTGCCAGCAGCTTCGGCAGGGGGCTGGAGACCCAGTACTTC. It codes for CASSFGRGLETQYF.